This TCR beta chain stems from a study of T cells after posttransplantation cyclophosphamide. Study-wide results and limits: Recipient CMV seropositivity and CMV reactivation strongly tracked TRB clonality. Later blood repertoires were often dominated by clones from the donor CD8+ memory compartment.

J was trimmed by 5 bases and V by 0 bases; bases with no gene match: 10. The CDR3 consists of 16 residues. Germline CDR1 reads LNHNV; CDR2 reads YYDKDF (reference sequence). The naive gate required viable CD3+CD4+ or CD3+CD8+ cells with CCR7+CD45RA+CD45RO-CD95-CD27+CD28+ phenotype. The related graft donor's blood sample was taken on the day of bone marrow donation. In the case of this clone: Its antigen is still unknown.

Profiled with immunoSEQ multiplex PCR; TCRdb holds only in-frame clones, not every one. The data contain about 30,000 clones, 91% of them singletons. The sequenced material came from naive CD4+ T cells sorted from blood. The sequence derives from a man aged 30 to 39 in good health and a related stem cell transplant donor. The rearrangement joins TRBV15 to TRBJ2-7; TRBD2 matches 7 bases. The DNA for the CDR3 is TGTGCCACCAGCAGAGATCCGGCTAGCGGAATCCACGAGCAGTACTTC. Residues: CATSRDPASGIHEQYF. The whole variable domain, remainder taken from reference TRBV15 and TRBJ2-7, is DAMVIQNPRYQVTQFGKPVTLSCSQTLNHNVMYWYQQKSSQAPKLLFHYYDKDFNNEADTPDNFQSRRPNTSFCFLDIRSPGLGDTAMYLCATSRDPASGIHEQYFGPGTRLTVT.